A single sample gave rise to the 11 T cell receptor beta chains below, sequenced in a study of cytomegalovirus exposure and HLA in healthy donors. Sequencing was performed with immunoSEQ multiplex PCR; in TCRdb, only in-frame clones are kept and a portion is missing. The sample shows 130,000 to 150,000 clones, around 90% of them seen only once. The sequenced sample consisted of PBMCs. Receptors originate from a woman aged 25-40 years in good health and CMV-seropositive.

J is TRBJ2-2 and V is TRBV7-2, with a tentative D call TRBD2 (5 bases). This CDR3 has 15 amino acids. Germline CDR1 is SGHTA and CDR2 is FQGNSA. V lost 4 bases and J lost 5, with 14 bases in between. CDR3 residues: CASSYASRTTGELFF. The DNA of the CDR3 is TGTGCCAGCAGCTACGCCTCCAGGACTACCGGGGAGCTGTTTTTT. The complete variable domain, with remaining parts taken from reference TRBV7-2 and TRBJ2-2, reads GAGVSQSPSNKVTEKGKDVELRCDPISGHTALYWYRQSLGQGLEFLIYFQGNSAPDKSGLPSDRFSAERTGGSVSTLTIQRTQQEDSAVYLCASSYASRTTGELFFGEGSRLTVL.

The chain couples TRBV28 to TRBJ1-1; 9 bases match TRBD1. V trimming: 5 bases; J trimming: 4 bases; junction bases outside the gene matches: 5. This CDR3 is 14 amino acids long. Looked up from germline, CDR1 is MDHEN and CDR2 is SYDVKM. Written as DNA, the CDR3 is TGTGCCAGCAGTATCTTGACAGGGGGCACTGAAGCTTTCTTT. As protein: CASSILTGGTEAFF.

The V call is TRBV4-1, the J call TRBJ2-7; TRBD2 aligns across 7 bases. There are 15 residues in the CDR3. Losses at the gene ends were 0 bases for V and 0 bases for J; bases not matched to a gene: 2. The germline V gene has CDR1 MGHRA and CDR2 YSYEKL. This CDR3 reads CASSQDRTSSYEQYF. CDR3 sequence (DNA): TGCGCCAGCAGCCAAGACCGGACTAGCTCCTACGAGCAGTACTTC.

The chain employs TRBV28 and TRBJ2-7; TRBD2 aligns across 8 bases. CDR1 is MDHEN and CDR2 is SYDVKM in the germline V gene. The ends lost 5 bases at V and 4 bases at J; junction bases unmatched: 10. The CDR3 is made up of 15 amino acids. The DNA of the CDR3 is TGTGCCAGCAGTCTACGGGGACTAGGGAGGTACGAGCAGTACTTC. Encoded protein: CASSLRGLGRYEQYF. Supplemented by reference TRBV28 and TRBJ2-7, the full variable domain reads DVKVTQSSRYLVKRTGEKVFLECVQDMDHENMFWYRQDPGLGLRLIYFSYDVKMKEKGDIPEGYSVSREKKERFSLILESASTNQTSMYLCASSLRGLGRYEQYFGPGTRLTVT.

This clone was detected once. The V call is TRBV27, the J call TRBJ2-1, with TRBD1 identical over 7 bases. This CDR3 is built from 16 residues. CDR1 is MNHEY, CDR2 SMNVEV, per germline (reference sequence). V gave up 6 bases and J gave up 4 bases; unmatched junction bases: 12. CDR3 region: CASSRIPGTEYNEQFF. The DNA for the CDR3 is TGTGCCAGCAGCCGGATCCCCGGGACAGAATACAATGAGCAGTTCTTC.

The CDR3 DNA is TGTGCCAGCAGTCCCGGGACAGGGATCAATCAGCCCCAGCATTTT. This encodes CASSPGTGINQPQHF. The V and J genes are TRBV27 and TRBJ1-5; 9 bases map to TRBD1. V was clipped by 5 bases and J by 3 bases; unmatched bases: 5. This CDR3 is 15 amino acids long. CDR1 and CDR2 from the germline V gene are MNHEY and SMNVEV (reference sequence).

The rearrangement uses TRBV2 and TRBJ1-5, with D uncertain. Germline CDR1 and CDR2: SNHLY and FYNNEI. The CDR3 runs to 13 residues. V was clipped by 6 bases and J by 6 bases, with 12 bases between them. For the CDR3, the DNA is TGTGCCAGCAGGTTAAGTGGAGCTCAGCCCCAGCATTTT. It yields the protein CASRLSGAQPQHF. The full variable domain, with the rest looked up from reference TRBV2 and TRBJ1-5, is EPEVTQTPSHQVTQMGQEVILRCVPISNHLYFYWYRQILGQKVEFLVSFYNNEISEKSEIFDDQFSVERPDGSNFTLKIRSTKLEDSAMYFCASRLSGAQPQHFGDGTRLSIL.

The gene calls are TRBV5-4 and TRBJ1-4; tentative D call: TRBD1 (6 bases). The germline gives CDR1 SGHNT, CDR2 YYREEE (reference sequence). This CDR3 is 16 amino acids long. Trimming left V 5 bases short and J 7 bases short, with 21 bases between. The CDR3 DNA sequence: TGTGCCAGCAGTCACTACCTCGGGGGGCGGAGTGAAAAACTGTTTTTT. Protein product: CASSHYLGGRSEKLFF.

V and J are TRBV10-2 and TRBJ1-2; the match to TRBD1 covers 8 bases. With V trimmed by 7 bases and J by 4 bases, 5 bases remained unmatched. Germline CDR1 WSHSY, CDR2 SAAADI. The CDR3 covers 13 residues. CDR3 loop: CASKAGGSYGYTF. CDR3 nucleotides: TGCGCCAGCAAAGCAGGGGGCAGCTATGGCTACACCTTC.

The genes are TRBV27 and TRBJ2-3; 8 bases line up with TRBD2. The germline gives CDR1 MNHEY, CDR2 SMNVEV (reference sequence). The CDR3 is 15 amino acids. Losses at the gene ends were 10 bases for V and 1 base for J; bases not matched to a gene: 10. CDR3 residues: CATRFTSGRTDTQYF. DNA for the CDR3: TGTGCCACGAGATTTACTAGCGGCCGCACAGATACGCAGTATTTT.

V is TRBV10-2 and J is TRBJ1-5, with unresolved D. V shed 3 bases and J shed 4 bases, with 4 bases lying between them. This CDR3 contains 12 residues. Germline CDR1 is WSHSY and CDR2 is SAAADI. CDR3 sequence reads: CASSEQNQPQHF. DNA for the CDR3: TGCGCCAGCAGTGAACAAAATCAGCCCCAGCATTTT.